The 25 T cell receptor beta chains presented below share a single source sample, sequenced in a study of control samples from healthy donors and cancer patients. TCRdb's copy holds only in-frame clones and misses some; the assay was immunoSEQ multiplex PCR. The repertoire holds approximately 120,000 clones, with roughly 91% as singletons. Sequenced material: blood. The receptors originated from a man aged 40-50 years in good health.

This clone is categorized as medium-sized. V is TRBV2 and J is TRBJ1-2; D is uncertain. The V gene lost 6 bases and the J gene lost 8 bases, with 19 bases spanning the gap. Germline CDR1 is SNHLY and CDR2 is FYNNEI. The CDR3 is made up of 14 amino acids. CDR3 sequence reads: CASRAGVESGGYTF. The CDR3 region has the DNA TGTGCCAGCAGGGCCGGCGTGGAATCGGGGGGCTACACCTTC.

V is TRBV7-2 and J is TRBJ2-1; 7 nucleotides align to TRBD1. The V and J ends lost 3 bases and 5 bases, in that order; junction bases with no gene match: 4. Germline V lookup: CDR1 SGHTA, CDR2 FQGNSA. CDR3 length: 14 amino acids. CDR3 DNA: TGTGCCAGCAGCTTCATGACAGGGAACAATGAGCAGTTCTTC. Translating it yields CASSFMTGNNEQFF.

This sequence joins TRBV29-1 and TRBJ1-5, with TRBD1 as a possible D gene (5 bases). CDR1 and CDR2 from the germline V gene are SQVTM and ANQGSEA. V was pared by 6 bases and J by 0 bases, with 12 bases between. The CDR3 covers 14 residues. CDR3 coding DNA: TGCAGCGTGACTCCAGGGAATAGCAATCAGCCCCAGCATTTT. Its translation is CSVTPGNSNQPQHF.

V gene TRBV6-2 or TRBV6-3 combines with J gene TRBJ2-5; TRBD1 matches 8 bases. After removal of 0 bases from V and 7 bases from J, the junction contained 10 bases not matched to a gene. Germline V gene data show CDR1 as MNHEY and CDR2 as SVGEGT. The CDR3 runs 16 residues. CDR3 amino acids: CASSYSLGQGLATQYF. CDR3 bases: TGTGCCAGCAGTTACTCTCTCGGACAGGGCTTGGCGACCCAGTACTTC.

The J gene is TRBJ2-2, the V gene TRBV7-9, with D tentatively TRBD1 (6 bases). This CDR3 spans 14 amino acids. The germline CDR1 and CDR2 sequences are SEHNR and FQNEAQ (reference sequence). V lost 7 bases and J 4 bases, leaving 13 bases between the germline ends. This CDR3 reads CASKKTGITGELFF. The CDR3 DNA reads TGTGCCAGCAAAAAAACAGGGATCACCGGGGAGCTGTTTTTT.

This sequence joins TRBV7-2 and TRBJ2-5, with 8 bases that match TRBD2. The length of the CDR3 is 13 residues. With V trimmed by 10 bases and J by 1 base, 5 bases remained unmatched. CDR1 and CDR2 from the germline V gene are SGHTA and FQGNSA. Here the CDR3 reads CATGRGGQETQYF. CDR3 sequence (DNA): TGTGCCACCGGGAGGGGGGGCCAAGAGACCCAGTACTTC.

The rearrangement links TRBV5-1 to TRBJ1-1; possible D gene TRBD1, 5 bases. Germline V gene lookup returns CDR1 SGHRS and CDR2 YFSETQ. V lost 4 bases to trimming and J lost 5 bases, with 12 bases between them. This CDR3 has 13 residues. In DNA form, the CDR3 reads TGCGCCAGCAGCCTGAGGACAAGGACTGAAGCTTTCTTT. This codes for CASSLRTRTEAFF.

This clone came up a few times. The chain couples TRBV7-3 to TRBJ1-4; D uncertain. Per the germline V gene, CDR1 is SGHTA and CDR2 is FQGTGA. The CDR3 is made up of 15 amino acids. Trimming cost V 0 bases and J 0 bases, with 5 bases left between them. The CDR3 protein is CASSLTGTTNEKLFF. The CDR3 DNA follows: TGTGCCAGCAGCTTAACGGGTACAACTAATGAAAAACTGTTTTTT.

This chain connects TRBV5-6 to TRBJ1-2; 9 positions match TRBD1. The CDR3 totals 18 residues. Germline V CDR1 and CDR2: SGHDT, YYEEEE. Trimming removed 4 bases from V and 0 bases from J; junction bases left unmatched: 13. CDR3 in amino acids: CASSPGPRGQGPNYGYTF. In DNA form, the CDR3 reads TGTGCCAGCAGCCCGGGACCTAGAGGACAGGGGCCTAACTATGGCTACACCTTC. Full variable domain (outside the CDR3, taken from reference TRBV5-6 and TRBJ1-2): DAGVTQSPTHLIKTRGQQVTLRCSPKSGHDTVSWYQQALGQGPQFIFQYYEEEERQRGNFPDRFSGHQFPNYSSELNVNALLLGDSALYLCASSPGPRGQGPNYGYTFGSGTRLTVV.

The rearrangement uses TRBV6-5 and TRBJ2-2, with 8 bases matching TRBD1. The CDR3 spans 15 residues. Trimming at V came to 5 bases and at J to 2 bases, leaving 4 bases not matched to a gene. The germline V gene encodes CDR1 MNHEY and CDR2 SVGAGI. The CDR3 region is CASSPGTGNTGELFF. As DNA, the CDR3 is TGTGCCAGCAGTCCCGGGACAGGAAACACCGGGGAGCTGTTTTTT.

The rearrangement joins TRBV6-6 to TRBJ2-1; 13 bases map to TRBD2. CDR1 MNHNY and CDR2 SVGAGI come from the germline V gene (reference sequence). Trimming cost V 6 bases and J 9 bases; bases outside gene matches: 8. The CDR3 consists of 15 residues. This CDR3 is CASSRTSGGVLEQFF. The CDR3 nucleotides are TGTGCCAGCAGCCGGACTAGCGGGGGAGTTCTTGAGCAGTTCTTC.

CDR3 nucleotides: TGTGCCAGTAGTATTTATCCTAGCGGGGGGTACAATGAGCAGTTCTTC. This gives the protein CASSIYPSGGYNEQFF. This rearrangement joins TRBV19 to TRBJ2-1; 11 nucleotides line up with TRBD2. The trim removed 3 bases at V and 4 bases at J, leaving 5 bases unmatched. CDR1 LNHDA and CDR2 SQIVND come from the germline V gene (reference sequence). The CDR3 consists of 16 residues.

The chain links TRBV18 to TRBJ2-5; 8 bases fit TRBD2. Germline lookup yields CDR1 KGHSH and CDR2 LQKENI. Trimming took 2 bases from V and 5 from J; bases not matched to a gene: 10. The CDR3 spans 16 residues. CDR3 sequence reads: CASSPGRGGLRETQYF. The DNA of the CDR3 is TGTGCCAGCTCACCAGGCCGGGGGGGCCTTCGGGAGACCCAGTACTTC.

The chain is built from TRBV10-3 and TRBJ2-7; TRBD1 agrees at 9 bases. J gave up 4 bases and V 11 bases, and 9 bases lay outside the gene matches. The germline V gene encodes CDR1 ENHRY and CDR2 SYGVKD. The CDR3 extends over 13 amino acids. CDR3 sequence: CASGDRVQYEQYF. The DNA of the CDR3 is TGTGCCTCAGGGGACAGGGTACAATACGAGCAGTACTTC.

This clone turned up a few times. The J gene is TRBJ1-6, the V gene TRBV19, with D possibly matching TRBD1 (6 bases). The V gene lost 3 bases and the J gene lost 8 bases, with 17 bases spanning the gap. The CDR3 extends over 16 amino acids. Germline CDR1 reads LNHDA; CDR2 reads SQIVND (reference sequence). The CDR3 nucleotides read TGTGCCAGTAGTATTACCTTTACAGGGTTGGATTCACCCCTCCACTTT. Its translation: CASSITFTGLDSPLHF.

DNA of the CDR3: TGCGCCAGCAGCCCTGCAGGGACGAACCAAGAGACCCAGTACTTC. Protein product: CASSPAGTNQETQYF. This chain connects TRBV4-1 to TRBJ2-5, with D tentatively TRBD1 or TRBD2 (5 bases each). V was pared by 4 bases and J by 0 bases, with 12 bases between. Germline CDR1 reads MGHRA; CDR2 reads YSYEKL. CDR3 length equals 15 residues.

V usage is TRBV7-2 and J usage is TRBJ1-3; maybe TRBD1 (6 bases). The CDR3 covers 17 residues. Germline V gene sequence: CDR1 SGHTA, CDR2 FQGNSA. Trimming removed 4 bases from V and 0 bases from J, with 16 bases in between. The CDR3 region is CASSWGAGVSSGNTIYF. The CDR3 DNA is TGTGCCAGCAGCTGGGGGGCAGGGGTGAGCTCTGGAAACACCATATATTTT.

This clone was seen once. V is TRBV15 and J is TRBJ2-3, with a tentative D call TRBD2 (7 bases). There are 13 residues in the CDR3. In germline, CDR1 is LNHNV, CDR2 YYDKDF (reference sequence). The V end lost 8 bases, the J end lost 2 bases, and 11 bases lay between the germline ends. This CDR3 reads CATGGALTDTQYF. The CDR3 DNA reads TGTGCCACCGGGGGGGCTCTCACAGATACGCAGTATTTT.

The chain combines TRBV6-5 with TRBJ2-3; 7 bases are shared with TRBD1. V lost 0 bases to trimming and J lost 4 bases; unmatched junction nucleotides: 7. CDR3 length equals 16 residues. Looked up from germline, CDR1 is MNHEY and CDR2 is SVGAGI. The CDR3 DNA is TGTGCCAGCAGTTACTCGGGGCCCCAGGGGGCAGATACGCAGTATTTT. This sequence encodes CASSYSGPQGADTQYF.

The chain recombines TRBV7-9 with TRBJ1-6; 8 bases match TRBD1. This CDR3 spans 16 amino acids. The germline gives CDR1 SEHNR, CDR2 FQNEAQ (reference sequence). J was trimmed by 8 bases and V by 5 bases; bases with no gene match: 11. The CDR3 coding sequence is TGTGCCAGCAGCCCCCGACAGGGGTCGACATATTCACCCCTCCACTTT. Its translation: CASSPRQGSTYSPLHF.

The V gene is TRBV6-1, the J gene TRBJ1-5; D is undetermined. This CDR3 comprises 14 residues. Germline V gene sequence: CDR1 MNHNS, CDR2 SASEGT. V dropped 0 bases and J dropped 9 bases, with 12 bases sitting between them. CDR3 bases: TGTGCCAGCAGTGAAGCGCGAAGTTTCGGGCCCCAGCATTTT. Protein product: CASSEARSFGPQHF.

The chain employs TRBV9 and TRBJ2-1, with D perhaps TRBD1 (6 bases). The germline V gene has CDR1 SGDLS and CDR2 YYNGEE. There are 15 residues in the CDR3. Trimming took 2 bases from V and 5 from J, leaving 14 bases between them. The CDR3 DNA sequence: TGTGCCAGCAGCGTGAACACAGGGTGGAACAATGAGCAGTTCTTC. Translated: CASSVNTGWNNEQFF.

The gene calls are TRBV12-5 and TRBJ1-3; a weak D match, TRBD1 (6 bases). This CDR3 comprises 18 residues. Trimming cost V 1 base and J 4 bases, with 20 bases left between them. Germline-derived CDR1 and CDR2 are LGHNT and FRNRAP. The CDR3 reads CASGLGHGTSGVGNTIYF. The DNA of the CDR3 is TGTGCTAGTGGTTTGGGACACGGGACCTCAGGGGTAGGAAACACCATATATTTT.

The chain recombines TRBV13 with TRBJ1-2; 7 bases are shared with TRBD1. The CDR3 extends over 16 amino acids. Germline loops: CDR1 PRHDT, CDR2 FYEKMQ (reference sequence). J gave up 8 bases and V 5 bases, and 17 bases lay outside the gene matches. The CDR3 nucleotides read TGTGCCAGCAGCCCTTCCGGGACAGCGCTTCCCGGGGGCTACACCTTC. It is translated as CASSPSGTALPGGYTF. Filled out from reference TRBV13 and TRBJ1-2, the complete variable domain reads AAGVIQSPRHLIKEKRETATLKCYPIPRHDTVYWYQQGPGQDPQFLISFYEKMQSDKGSIPDRFSAQQFSDYHSELNMSSLELGDSALYFCASSPSGTALPGGYTFGSGTRLTVV.

The V gene is TRBV6-1, the J gene TRBJ2-5, with D hard to call. The CDR3 contains 13 residues. V was trimmed by 3 bases and J by 5 bases, leaving 10 bases between them. Germline V gene sequence: CDR1 MNHNS, CDR2 SASEGT. In DNA, the CDR3 is TGTGCCAGCAGTGATTTAGCCAGGGAGACCCAGTACTTC. It is translated as CASSDLARETQYF.